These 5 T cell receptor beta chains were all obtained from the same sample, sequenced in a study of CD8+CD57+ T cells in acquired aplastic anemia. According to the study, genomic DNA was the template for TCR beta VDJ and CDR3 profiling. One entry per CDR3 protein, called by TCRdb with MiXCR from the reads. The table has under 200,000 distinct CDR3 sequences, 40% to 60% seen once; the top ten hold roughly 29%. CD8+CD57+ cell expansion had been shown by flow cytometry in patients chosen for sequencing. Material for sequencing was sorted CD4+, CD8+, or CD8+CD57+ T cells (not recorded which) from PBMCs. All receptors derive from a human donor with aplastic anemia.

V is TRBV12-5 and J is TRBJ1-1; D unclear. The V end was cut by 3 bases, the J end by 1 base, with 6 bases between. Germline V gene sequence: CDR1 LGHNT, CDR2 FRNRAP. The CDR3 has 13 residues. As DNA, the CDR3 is TGTGCTAGTGGTTTCCCGACGAACACTGAAGCTTTCTTT. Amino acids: CASGFPTNTEAFF.

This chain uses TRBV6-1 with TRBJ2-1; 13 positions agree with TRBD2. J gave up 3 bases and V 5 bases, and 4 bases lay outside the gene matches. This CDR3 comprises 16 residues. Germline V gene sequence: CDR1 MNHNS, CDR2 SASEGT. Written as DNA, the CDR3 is TGTGCCAGCAGTCCCGGGACTAGCGGGATCTACAATGAGCAGTTCTTC. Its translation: CASSPGTSGIYNEQFF.

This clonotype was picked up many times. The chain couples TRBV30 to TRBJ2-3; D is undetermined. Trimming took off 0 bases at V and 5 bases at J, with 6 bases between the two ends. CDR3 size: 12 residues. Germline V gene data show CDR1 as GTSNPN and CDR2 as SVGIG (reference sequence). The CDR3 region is CAWSVSVDTQYF. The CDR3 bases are TGTGCCTGGAGTGTTTCGGTAGATACGCAGTATTTT.

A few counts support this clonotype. CDR3 sequence: CATSDWGANEQFF. DNA for the CDR3: TGTGCCACCAGTGATTGGGGGGCGAATGAGCAGTTCTTC. The V and J genes are TRBV24-1 and TRBJ2-1, with D possibly being TRBD1 or TRBD2 (6 bases each). The CDR3 has 13 residues. V lost 2 bases and J lost 7, with 8 bases in between. CDR1 is KGHDR, CDR2 SFDVKD, per germline.

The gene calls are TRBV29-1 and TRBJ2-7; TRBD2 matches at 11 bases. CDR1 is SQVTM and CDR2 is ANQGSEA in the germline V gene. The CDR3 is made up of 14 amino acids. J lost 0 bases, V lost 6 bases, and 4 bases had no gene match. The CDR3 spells CSVRTSGSSYEQYF. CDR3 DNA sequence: TGCAGCGTACGAACTAGCGGGAGCTCCTACGAGCAGTACTTC.